The T cell receptor (beta chain) described here comes from a study of blood T cell repertoires in COVID-19. Study-wide background: Material from acute and convalescent COVID-19 was sourced from the United States, Italy and Spain. The cDNA or gDNA used as material had been derived from T cells, B-cell-depleted T cells, or PBMCs.

Germline CDR1 SGHVS, CDR2 FQNEAQ. Trimming stripped 1 base from V and 1 base from J, with 10 bases between. This CDR3 is 15 amino acids long. Source study methods: The assay estimated nucleated cells by amplifying reference gene primers. Sequenced by immunoSEQ multiplex PCR; TCRdb stores in-frame clones only, minus some. V and J calls and clone size are copied from that table; D and trimming were computed from the DNA. The sample carries around 140,000 clones, roughly 91% recorded once. The specimen was peripheral blood. The chain combines TRBV7-8 with TRBJ1-1; the D gene is possibly TRBD1 (6 bases). The sequence was collected from a man aged 50 or older with active or convalescent COVID-19. The CDR3 spells CASSLGDRQNTEAFF. CDR3 bases: TGTGCCAGCAGCTTAGGAGACAGGCAGAACACTGAAGCTTTCTTT.